This record concerns one TCR beta chain sequence. Its specificity is not known. This CDR3 contains 16 residues. Trimming took off 4 bases at V and 5 bases at J, with 22 bases between the two ends. Germline CDR1 reads SGHTS; CDR2 reads YDEGEE. The data originate from a study of vaccination effects on CD4 cells after COVID-19. The overall study: Median timing of post-vaccine samples was 72 days after the second dose.

Produced via immunoSEQ multiplex PCR; TCRdb's table is partial and in-frame only. In the table there are roughly 16,000 clones, about three quarters of which are singletons. Whole-study findings and limits: Clones from infection and from vaccination both contracted markedly late after vaccination.

Ahead of sequencing, the ViraFEST assay grew antigen-specific CD4+ T cells using viral peptide pools. CD4+ T cell isolation took place after approximately 11 days of culture. The participants, recipients of two vaccine doses, got either BNT162b2 or mRNA-1273. Researchers swapped half the medium for IL-2 medium on both days 3 and 7. This rearrangement joins TRBV5-8 to TRBJ2-7, with a possible D match to TRBD1 (5 bases). This TCR was sampled from a human donor who received a COVID-19 vaccine. The sample consisted of CD4+ T cells from PBMCs cultured with HCoV-NL63 spike peptides, taken after COVID-19 vaccination. Here the CDR3 DNA reads TGTGCCAGCAGCGGAAGGGTGGGGCAGCGAAGCCACGAGCAGTACTTC. Translation: CASSGRVGQRSHEQYF.